Listed below are T cell receptor beta chains from one sample, sequenced in a study of neurological immune-mediated disorders. MiXCR, run by TCRdb on the 5' RACE reads, gives a single entry per CDR3 protein. The sample has roughly 56,000 distinct CDR3 sequences; more than 9.5% are singletons. The source material was PBMCs. Every receptor here comes from a man in his 60s in good health. Each CDR3 is given with its conserved first and last residue. The D gene is left open where the match is weak. A row's size may be missing; if present it is once, few, many or a size class.

D: TRBD1
size: many
V: TRBV5-6
J: TRBJ2-3
CDR3: CASSLLDRVEDTQYF
DNA: TGTGCCAGCAGCCTCTTGGACAGGGTAGAGGATACGCAGTATTTT

D: TRBD2
size: many
V: TRBV12-3/TRBV12-4
J: TRBJ2-1
CDR3: CASSWGGDEQFF
DNA: TGTGCCAGCAGTTGGGGGGGGGATGAGCAGTTCTTC

D: -
size: many
V: TRBV5-1
J: TRBJ2-1
CDR3: CASSLGQHYNEQFF
DNA: TGCGCCAGCAGCTTGGGACAGCACTACAATGAGCAGTTCTTC

D: -
size: many
V: TRBV7-2
J: TRBJ1-5
CDR3: CASSPDPGGQPQHF
DNA: TGTGCCAGCAGCCCCGATCCCGGTGGGCAGCCCCAGCATTTT

D: TRBD2
size: many
V: TRBV7-2
J: TRBJ2-5
CDR3: CASSPTTWTSGGKETQYF
DNA: TGTGCCAGCAGCCCCACCACCTGGACTAGCGGGGGGAAAGAGACCCAGTACTTC

D: TRBD1
size: many
V: TRBV5-1
J: TRBJ1-5
CDR3: CASSLGGTENQPQHF
DNA: TGCGCCAGCAGCTTGGGGGGGACAGAGAATCAGCCCCAGCATTTT

D: -
size: many
V: TRBV6-2/TRBV6-3
J: TRBJ1-2
CDR3: CASSYPTTGTGYTF
DNA: TGTGCCAGCAGTTACCCGACGACCGGGACAGGCTACACCTTC

D: -
size: many
V: TRBV18
J: TRBJ1-1
CDR3: CASSPSENTEAFF
DNA: TGTGCCAGCTCCCCAAGTGAGAACACTGAAGCTTTCTTT

D: -
size: many
V: TRBV27
J: TRBJ2-1
CDR3: CASSYVLGNEQFF
DNA: TGTGCCAGCAGTTACGTGTTAGGGAATGAGCAGTTCTTC

D: -
size: once
V: TRBV19
J: TRBJ2-5
CDR3: CATRDWVQETQYF
DNA: TGTGCCACCAGGGATTGGGTCCAAGAGACCCAGTACTTC

D: TRBD2
size: many
V: TRBV7-7
J: TRBJ2-1
CDR3: CASSFSGGDEQFF
DNA: TGTGCCAGCAGCTTTAGCGGGGGGGATGAGCAGTTCTTC

D: -
size: many
V: TRBV20-1
J: TRBJ2-3
CDR3: CSAYPSAGTDTQYF
DNA: TGCAGTGCTTACCCCTCCGCGGGCACAGATACGCAGTATTTT

D: -
size: many
V: TRBV5-1
J: TRBJ1-1
CDR3: CASSFSGGGGKNTEAFF
DNA: TGCGCCAGCAGCTTTTCGGGGGGGGGTGGCAAGAACACTGAAGCTTTCTTT

D: -
size: many
V: TRBV5-1
J: TRBJ1-1
CDR3: CASELGTIPGTEAFF
DNA: TGCGCCAGCGAACTCGGGACAATTCCAGGGACTGAAGCTTTCTTT

D: TRBD2
size: many
V: TRBV5-5
J: TRBJ2-5
CDR3: CASSLFPSGGAQETQYF
DNA: TGTGCCAGCAGCTTGTTCCCTAGCGGGGGGGCCCAGGAGACCCAGTACTTC

D: -
size: many
V: TRBV20-1
J: TRBJ2-5
CDR3: CSASRRDETQYF
DNA: TGCAGTGCTAGTCGGCGGGACGAGACCCAGTACTTC

D: -
size: many
V: TRBV5-5
J: TRBJ2-7
CDR3: CACTDSNYEQYF
DNA: TGTGCCTGTACAGACTCAAACTACGAGCAGTACTTC

D: -
size: many
V: TRBV10-3
J: TRBJ1-3
CDR3: CAISGWQAGNTIYF
DNA: TGTGCCATCAGCGGTTGGCAAGCGGGAAACACCATATATTTT

D: -
size: -
V: TRBV29-1
J: TRBJ1-1
CDR3: CSSWDRGTYAFF
DNA: TGCAGCTCCTGGGATAGGGGCACTTACGCTTTCTTT

D: TRBD1
size: many
V: TRBV4-2
J: TRBJ1-1
CDR3: CASRLRTGIMNTEAFF
DNA: TGTGCCAGCAGGTTAAGGACAGGTATCATGAACACTGAAGCTTTCTTT

D: TRBD1
size: many
V: TRBV28
J: TRBJ2-3
CDR3: CASWDRGTDTQYF
DNA: TGTGCCAGCTGGGACAGGGGCACAGATACGCAGTATTTT

D: TRBD1
size: many
V: TRBV6-1
J: TRBJ2-1
CDR3: CASSERGLNNEQFF
DNA: TGTGCCAGCAGTGAAAGGGGGCTGAACAATGAGCAGTTCTTC

D: TRBD2
size: many
V: TRBV12-3/TRBV12-4
J: TRBJ2-5
CDR3: CASSERGGRETQYF
DNA: TGTGCCAGCAGTGAGCGGGGGGGCCGGGAGACCCAGTACTTC

D: -
size: many
V: TRBV20-1
J: TRBJ1-2
CDR3: CSASPNRKDSYTF
DNA: TGCAGTGCTAGCCCCAACAGGAAGGATAGCTACACCTTC

D: -
size: many
V: TRBV6-5
J: TRBJ1-4
CDR3: CASRSTNEKLFF
DNA: TGTGCCAGCAGGTCAACTAATGAAAAACTGTTTTTT

D: TRBD2
size: many
V: TRBV20-1
J: TRBJ2-3
CDR3: CSAQPRTSGGADTQYF
DNA: TGCAGTGCTCAACCCCGGACTAGCGGGGGGGCAGATACGCAGTATTTT

D: -
size: many
V: TRBV5-1
J: TRBJ2-2
CDR3: CASSLGGVTTGELFF
DNA: TGCGCCAGCAGCTTGGGTGGGGTAACCACCGGGGAGCTGTTTTTT

D: TRBD1
size: many
V: TRBV5-1
J: TRBJ2-1
CDR3: CASSLGTGYRDEQFF
DNA: TGCGCCAGCAGCTTGGGGACAGGGTATCGGGATGAGCAGTTCTTC

D: -
size: -
V: TRBV30
J: TRBJ2-7
CDR3: CAWSPQYEQYF
DNA: TGTGCCTGGAGCCCACAGTACGAGCAGTACTTC

D: TRBD2
size: many
V: TRBV12-3/TRBV12-4
J: TRBJ2-3
CDR3: CASLPGLAGGDTQYF
DNA: TGTGCCAGCCTCCCGGGACTAGCGGGGGGGGATACGCAGTATTTT

D: TRBD2
size: many
V: TRBV5-5
J: TRBJ2-1
CDR3: CASSPRLAGGTSSYNEQFF
DNA: TGTGCCAGCAGCCCCCGACTAGCGGGGGGGACGAGCTCCTACAATGAGCAGTTCTTC

D: -
size: many
V: TRBV10-3
J: TRBJ2-5
CDR3: CAIRTGTRNQETQYF
DNA: TGTGCCATCAGGACCGGGACGAGGAACCAAGAGACCCAGTACTTC

D: -
size: many
V: TRBV12-3/TRBV12-4
J: TRBJ2-3
CDR3: CASSFPSADTQYF
DNA: TGTGCCAGCAGTTTTCCCTCAGCAGATACGCAGTATTTT

D: -
size: many
V: TRBV5-1
J: TRBJ2-7
CDR3: CASSSMGEQYF
DNA: TGCGCCAGCAGCTCCATGGGGGAGCAGTACTTC

D: -
size: many
V: TRBV5-8
J: TRBJ2-1
CDR3: CASSYRGRVGEQFF
DNA: TGTGCCAGCAGCTATCGGGGCCGAGTGGGTGAGCAGTTCTTC

D: -
size: many
V: TRBV6-2/TRBV6-3
J: TRBJ2-7
CDR3: CASSSVGSYEQYF
DNA: TGTGCCAGCAGTTCCGTCGGGTCCTACGAGCAGTACTTC

D: -
size: -
V: TRBV5-5
J: TRBJ1-5
CDR3: CASSLIEGQPQHF
DNA: TGTGCCAGCAGCTTGATAGAGGGTCAGCCCCAGCATTTT

D: -
size: few
V: TRBV9
J: TRBJ2-3
CDR3: CASSVAGARDTQYF
DNA: TGTGCCAGCAGCGTAGCGGGGGCCCGGGATACGCAGTATTTT

D: -
size: many
V: TRBV28
J: TRBJ2-1
CDR3: CASSSPTGTGNEQFF
DNA: TGTGCCAGCAGTTCCCCGACAGGGACTGGGAATGAGCAGTTCTTC

D: -
size: many
V: TRBV20-1
J: TRBJ1-2
CDR3: CSASRGKDGYTF
DNA: TGCAGTGCTAGCAGGGGAAAGGATGGCTACACCTTC

D: -
size: -
V: TRBV14
J: TRBJ2-2
CDR3: CASSQDRPAVYTGELFF
DNA: TGTGCCAGCAGCCAAGATCGGCCCGCGGTGTACACCGGGGAGCTGTTTTTT